The present TCR beta chain was sequenced within a study of glioma-infiltrating T cells. Findings and limits, study-wide: Tissue and blood shared very few CDR3 sequences.

V gave up 5 bases and J gave up 0 bases, with 11 bases separating them. CDR3 size: 15 residues. Using RNA template, CDR3s of TCR alpha and beta were amplified with iRepertoire arm-PCR. For one-step reverse transcription and amplification, roughly 100-400 ng of tissue mRNA or PBMC total RNA was used. One entry per CDR3 protein, called by TCRdb with MiXCR from the multiplex PCR reads. The table has some 99,000 distinct CDR3 sequences, 25% to 30% seen once; the top ten hold around a third. Regarding this clonotype: The antigen remains undetermined.

The origin of this receptor is a human donor with low-grade glioma or glioblastoma, undergoing nonglioma brain surgery, or in good health (not recorded which). The sample consisted of glioma tissue, nonneoplastic brain tissue, or PBMCs (not recorded which). The chain links TRBV12-3 or TRBV12-4 to TRBJ1-5; D unresolved. This chain's CDR3 is CASSPKGNSNQPQHF. CDR3 nucleotide sequence: TGTGCCAGCAGTCCTAAAGGGAATAGCAATCAGCCCCAGCATTTT.